This T cell receptor (beta chain) derives from a study of blood T cell repertoires in COVID-19. On the study more broadly: T cells, B-cell-depleted T cells, or PBMCs provided the cDNA or gDNA that served as material.

As handled by the study authors: Cell counts per sample came from amplifying reference gene primers. TCRdb's table, derived via immunoSEQ multiplex PCR, lists solely in-frame clones and lacks some. The DNA was the basis for D and trimming; V, J and clone size are from that table. The repertoire holds tens of thousands of clones, with around 83% as singletons. In germline, CDR1 is KGHSH, CDR2 LQKENI. The CDR3 has 15 amino acids. V shed 4 bases and J 5 bases; nucleotides not matched to a gene: 6. The chain links TRBV18 to TRBJ2-3; 10 nucleotides line up with TRBD2. Sequencing used peripheral blood. The clonotype comes from a woman aged 55-69 years with acute or convalescent COVID-19. CDR3 residues: CASSLLAGEVDTQYF. DNA of the CDR3: TGTGCCAGCTCACTCCTAGCGGGAGAGGTAGATACGCAGTATTTT.